Following are 28 T cell receptor beta chains from one sample sequenced in a study of blood T cell repertoires in COVID-19. The assay was immunoSEQ multiplex PCR, and TCRdb's table has in-frame clones only and misses some. The sample includes under 30,000 clones, roughly 80% of them seen just once. Material for sequencing was peripheral blood. Receptor source: a woman aged 70-85 years with acute or convalescent COVID-19.

The CDR3 is CASNRPGLAGLEGEQFF. In DNA, the CDR3 is TGTGCCAGCAACCGCCCCGGGCTAGCGGGACTCGAGGGTGAGCAGTTCTTC. The chain employs TRBV2 and TRBJ2-1; 9 nucleotides match TRBD2. V gave up 7 bases and J gave up 9 bases; unmatched junction bases: 19. The CDR3 has 17 amino acids. Germline loops: CDR1 SNHLY, CDR2 FYNNEI.

The sample holds one count of this clone. J is TRBJ1-2 and V is TRBV14; D may be TRBD1 (6 bases). Trimming took 4 bases from V and 4 from J, leaving 16 bases between them. The germline V gene encodes CDR1 SGHDN and CDR2 FVKESK. The length of the CDR3 is 15 residues. DNA for the CDR3: TGTGCCAGCAGCCGAACAGGGCCTCTAGTCTATGGCTACACCTTC. The encoded protein is CASSRTGPLVYGYTF.

The CDR3 reads CASSQGGAGTWQFF. CDR3 DNA: TGTGCCAGCAGCCAAGGGGGAGCGGGGACCTGGCAGTTCTTC. The chain recombines TRBV4-2 with TRBJ2-1; TRBD2 matches 7 bases. The CDR3 has 14 residues. CDR1 is LGHNA, CDR2 YNFKEQ, per germline. V gave up 1 base and J gave up 12 bases; unmatched junction bases: 9.

The chain carries TRBV20-1 and TRBJ2-7; D is possibly TRBD1 or TRBD2 (5 bases each). CDR3 length: 15 residues. CDR1 DFQATT and CDR2 SNEGSKA come from the germline V gene (reference sequence). V shed 3 bases and J shed 2 bases, with 17 bases lying between them. CDR3 sequence: CSASGGRVLTYEQYF. The CDR3 DNA is TGCAGTGCTAGTGGAGGCAGGGTACTAACCTACGAGCAGTACTTC.

V usage is TRBV7-9 and J usage is TRBJ2-2; TRBD2 aligns across 11 bases. V was clipped by 5 bases and J by 5 bases; unmatched bases: 7. CDR3 length: 16 amino acids. CDR1 is SEHNR, CDR2 FQNEAQ, per germline (reference sequence). CDR3 DNA: TGTGCCAGCAGCCCCACTAGCGGGAGCGGTACCGGGGAGCTGTTTTTT. It encodes CASSPTSGSGTGELFF.

In nucleotides, the CDR3 is TGTGCCACCCTACGTGTAGGGGGTTATAACTATGGCTACACCTTC. Translation gives CATLRVGGYNYGYTF. V and J are TRBV10-3 and TRBJ1-2, with D possibly being TRBD1 (6 bases). CDR3 length equals 15 residues. V shed 10 bases and J shed 1 base, with 19 bases lying between them. In germline, CDR1 is ENHRY, CDR2 SYGVKD.

The rearrangement links TRBV4-3 to TRBJ2-7; TRBD2 matches at 10 bases. The junction had 3 bases not matched to a gene; V was cut back by 1 base and J by 6 bases. Germline-derived CDR1 and CDR2 are LGHNA and YSLEER. The CDR3 spans 14 residues. The CDR3 DNA follows: TGCGCCAGCAGCCAAGTTCTAGCGGGGGTCGAGCAGTACTTC. It is translated as CASSQVLAGVEQYF.

The chain has TRBV20-1 and TRBJ1-2; TRBD1 matches at 11 bases. The germline V gene encodes CDR1 DFQATT and CDR2 SNEGSKA (reference sequence). The CDR3 consists of 14 residues. Losses at the gene ends were 3 bases for V and 5 bases for J; bases not matched to a gene: 5. The CDR3 nucleotides are TGCAGTGCTAGTGGTGGACAGGGGGCATATGGCTACACCTTC. The encoded protein is CSASGGQGAYGYTF.

This chain links TRBV7-3 with TRBJ2-5; possible D gene TRBD2, 6 bases. V lost 2 bases, J lost 9 bases, and 13 bases lay in between. CDR3 length: 13 residues. CDR1 is SGHTA and CDR2 is FQGTGA in the germline V gene. CDR3 protein: CASSLGGPEPQYF. The CDR3, as DNA: TGTGCCAGCAGCTTAGGAGGGCCGGAGCCCCAGTACTTC. Based on the CDR3 plus reference TRBV7-3 and TRBJ2-5, the full variable domain is GAGVSQTPSNKVTEKGKYVELRCDPISGHTALYWYRQSLGQGPEFLIYFQGTGAADDSGLPNDRFFAVRPEGSVSTLKIQRTERGDSAVYLCASSLGGPEPQYFGPGTRLLVL.

This chain links TRBV5-1 with TRBJ2-1; TRBD2 might be the D (5 bases). V was trimmed by 3 bases and J by 6 bases, leaving 10 bases between them. Germline assignment: CDR1 SGHRS and CDR2 YFSETQ. The CDR3 totals 13 residues. The CDR3 nucleotides read TGCGCCAGCAGCTCGGAGGTGGTCAATGAGCAGTTCTTC. It is translated as CASSSEVVNEQFF.

This clone was picked up one time. The chain joins TRBV6-5 to TRBJ2-7, with a possible D match to TRBD2 (6 bases). The length of the CDR3 is 13 residues. The germline V gene encodes CDR1 MNHEY and CDR2 SVGAGI. With 2 bases removed from V and 2 bases from J, the gap between germline ends came to 7 bases. The CDR3 reads CASSYGTPYEQYF. In DNA form, the CDR3 reads TGTGCCAGCAGTTACGGGACTCCCTACGAGCAGTACTTC.

The gene calls are TRBV18 and TRBJ1-6, with 9 nucleotides matching TRBD1. The junction had 6 bases not matched to a gene; V was cut back by 5 bases and J by 10 bases. This CDR3 has 14 residues. Germline V lookup: CDR1 KGHSH, CDR2 LQKENI. The CDR3 bases are TGTGCCAGCTCAGGGGGACAGGGAGTCTCACCCCTCCACTTT. It encodes CASSGGQGVSPLHF. Together with reference TRBV18 and TRBJ1-6, the CDR3 gives the full variable domain: NAGVMQNPRHLVRRRGQEARLRCSPMKGHSHVYWYRQLPEEGLKFMVYLQKENIIDESGMPKERFSAEFPKEGPSILRIQQVVRGDSAAYFCASSGGQGVSPLHFGNGTRLTVT.

The J gene is TRBJ2-7, the V gene TRBV18, with TRBD1 matching over 11 bases. CDR1 KGHSH and CDR2 LQKENI come from the germline V gene. The CDR3 covers 16 residues. Germline trimming cut 2 bases from V and 0 bases from J; bases unmatched to any gene: 3. The CDR3 DNA sequence: TGTGCCAGCTCACCAGCCGGGACAGGGGGCTCCTACGAGCAGTACTTC. As protein: CASSPAGTGGSYEQYF.

The chain uses TRBV5-1 and TRBJ2-7; D ambiguous. CDR1 SGHRS and CDR2 YFSETQ come from the germline V gene. Trimming cost V 0 bases and J 0 bases, with 7 bases left between them. This CDR3 has 14 amino acids. The CDR3 DNA reads as TGCGCCAGCAGCTTGGGTACAGCCTCCTACGAGCAGTACTTC. Translated: CASSLGTASYEQYF. The full variable domain, in which reference TRBV5-1 and TRBJ2-7 provide the parts outside the CDR3, is KAGVTQTPRYLIKTRGQQVTLSCSPISGHRSVSWYQQTPGQGLQFLFEYFSETQRNKGNFPGRFSGRQFSNSRSEMNVSTLELGDSALYLCASSLGTASYEQYFGPGTRLTVT.

The chain has TRBV3-1 (or the pseudogene TRBV3-2) and TRBJ2-2; TRBD2 aligns across 8 bases. Germline CDR1 LGHDT, CDR2 YNNKEL (reference sequence). Trimming at V came to 0 bases and at J to 8 bases, leaving 5 bases not matched to a gene. This CDR3 has 15 amino acids. CDR3 coding DNA: TGTGCCAGCAGCCAAGAACTGGCTAGCGGGGGGGAGCTGTTTTTT. Amino acids: CASSQELASGGELFF.

The chain recombines TRBV9 with TRBJ2-2; 9 bases are a match to TRBD1. Looked up from germline, CDR1 is SGDLS and CDR2 is YYNGEE. The CDR3 has 17 residues. V trimming: 4 bases; J trimming: 5 bases; junction bases outside the gene matches: 12. As DNA, the CDR3 is TGTGCCAGCAGCTCTCATGGGGGAGGGACAGGGACCGGGGAGCTGTTTTTT. Encoded protein: CASSSHGGGTGTGELFF.

V gene TRBV19 combines with J gene TRBJ2-1; D might be TRBD2 (5 bases). The germline V gene encodes CDR1 LNHDA and CDR2 SQIVND (reference sequence). The CDR3 runs to 14 residues. Trimming pared 8 bases from V and 2 bases from J, leaving 13 bases between. Here the CDR3 reads CASSLGEPYNEQFF. In nucleotides, the CDR3 is TGTGCCAGTTCTCTGGGAGAACCCTACAATGAGCAGTTCTTC.

This chain connects TRBV12-3 or TRBV12-4 to TRBJ2-1; TRBD2 matches 8 bases. The junction had 2 bases not matched to a gene; V was cut back by 3 bases and J by 7 bases. The CDR3 is 13 residues long. CDR3 coding DNA: TGTGCCAGCAGTTTGCGGGGGGCTAATGAGCAGTTCTTC. Its translation: CASSLRGANEQFF.

This chain links TRBV5-4 with TRBJ1-6, with TRBD1 matching 7 bases. V dropped 4 bases and J dropped 7; count of bases not matched to a gene: 11. This CDR3 has 16 residues. Germline values: CDR1 SGHNT, CDR2 YYREEE (reference sequence). This CDR3 reads CASSTRQGTYNSPLHF. The CDR3 coding sequence is TGTGCCAGCAGCACAAGACAGGGAACTTACAATTCACCCCTCCACTTT.

V gene TRBV6-2 or TRBV6-3 combines with J gene TRBJ2-1; TRBD2 is a possible D gene (7 bases). The length of the CDR3 is 15 residues. The ends were cut back, 0 bases at V and 7 bases at J, with 13 bases in the middle. Germline CDR1 MNHEY, CDR2 SVGEGT. This CDR3 reads CASSYSGGAINEQFF. The CDR3 region has the DNA TGTGCCAGCAGTTACTCAGGGGGGGCCATAAATGAGCAGTTCTTC.

The rearrangement joins TRBV6-1 to TRBJ2-3, with 9 bases identical to TRBD1. J lost 2 bases, V lost 1 base, and 4 bases had no gene match. CDR3 length: 16 amino acids. Germline V gene sequence: CDR1 MNHNS, CDR2 SASEGT. CDR3 loop: CASSEGTGAYTDTQYF. The CDR3 nucleotides read TGTGCCAGCAGTGAAGGGACAGGGGCTTACACAGATACGCAGTATTTT.

The chain combines TRBV27 with TRBJ2-1, with 7 bases matching TRBD2. The CDR3 has 16 amino acids. Per germline, CDR1 MNHEY and CDR2 SMNVEV (reference sequence). Trimming at V came to 5 bases and at J to 2 bases, leaving 9 bases not matched to a gene. The CDR3 sequence: CASSTIAGPTYNEQFF. The CDR3 region has the DNA TGTGCCAGCAGTACGATAGCGGGTCCCACCTACAATGAGCAGTTCTTC.

The chain couples TRBV7-3 to TRBJ1-6; a weak D match, TRBD1 (5 bases). This CDR3 is built from 18 residues. Germline V gives CDR1 SGHTA, CDR2 FQGTGA. Trimming removed 1 base from V and 0 bases from J, with 13 bases in between. The CDR3 is CASSLMGRASSYNSPLHF. DNA of the CDR3: TGTGCCAGCAGCTTAATGGGCAGGGCGAGCTCCTATAATTCACCCCTCCACTTT. Combining the CDR3 with reference TRBV7-3 and TRBJ1-6 gives the whole variable domain GAGVSQTPSNKVTEKGKYVELRCDPISGHTALYWYRQSLGQGPEFLIYFQGTGAADDSGLPNDRFFAVRPEGSVSTLKIQRTERGDSAVYLCASSLMGRASSYNSPLHFGNGTRLTVT.

This sequence joins TRBV5-1 and TRBJ1-1, with TRBD1 as a possible D gene (6 bases). Between the trimmed V and J ends, which lost 5 bases and 4 bases, there was a span of 12 bases. Germline CDR1 reads SGHRS; CDR2 reads YFSETQ. The CDR3 totals 13 residues. This CDR3 reads CASRLRTATEAFF. CDR3 nucleotide sequence: TGCGCCAGCAGGTTAAGGACAGCCACTGAAGCTTTCTTT.

The rearrangement links TRBV25-1 to TRBJ2-7, with D tentatively TRBD2 (5 bases). V was clipped by 8 bases and J by 0 bases, with 11 bases between them. This CDR3 region has 13 residues. Germline CDR1 and CDR2: MGHDK and SYGVNS. In DNA, the CDR3 is TGTGCCAGCCGTAGGGCGGGCTCCTACGAGCAGTACTTC. Its protein product is CASRRAGSYEQYF.

V and J are TRBV14 and TRBJ2-7; possibly TRBD1 for D (6 bases). This CDR3 region has 14 residues. Deletions cut 0 bases from V and 7 bases from J, with 13 bases between. Germline CDR1 SGHDN, CDR2 FVKESK. CDR3 region: CASSQDQVQGEQYF. The DNA of the CDR3 is TGTGCCAGCAGCCAAGATCAGGTTCAGGGGGAGCAGTACTTC.

The chain carries TRBV10-2 and TRBJ1-1, with D perhaps matching TRBD1 (6 bases). This CDR3 has 14 amino acids. With 9 bases removed from V and 0 bases from J, the gap between germline ends came to 14 bases. The germline V gene has CDR1 WSHSY and CDR2 SAAADI. For the CDR3, the DNA is TGCGCCAGTGGACAGTTCTTTATGAACACTGAAGCTTTCTTT. This gives the protein CASGQFFMNTEAFF.

V usage is TRBV25-1 and J usage is TRBJ1-2; D may be TRBD1 (6 bases). CDR1 is MGHDK, CDR2 SYGVNS, per germline. The V and J ends lost 4 bases and 8 bases respectively, with 17 bases between them. The CDR3 runs to 14 residues. CDR3 in amino acids: CASSVGQGFSGYTF. The CDR3 nucleotides are TGTGCCAGCAGTGTGGGGCAGGGGTTCTCGGGCTACACCTTC.